The T cell receptor beta chain described here comes from a study of blood T cell repertoires in COVID-19. The wider study: Specimens from acute and convalescent COVID-19 originated in the United States, Italy and Spain. Nucleic acid was either cDNA or gDNA, and it came from T cells, B-cell-depleted T cells, or PBMCs.

V lost 4 bases and J 6 bases, leaving 15 bases between the germline ends. The CDR3 spans 14 residues. Germline V gene data show CDR1 as LGHNA and CDR2 as YSLEER. Original handling: Estimation of nucleated cell counts was performed using reference gene primer amplification. The method was immunoSEQ multiplex PCR; TCRdb's version includes in-frame clones alone and lacks a portion of them. V, J and clone size are taken as reported in that table, and D and trimming were inferred from the DNA itself. The top ten hold approximately 4.4% of the sample, which has 100,000 to 130,000 clones, approximately 88% seen once.

The gene calls are TRBV4-3 and TRBJ1-1, with D possibly TRBD1 on 6 matching bases. The sequencing input was peripheral blood. The sequence came from a human donor in a cohort sampled during active COVID-19. Here the CDR3 reads CASSRKGGPAEAFF. CDR3 nucleotide sequence: TGCGCCAGCAGCCGAAAGGGGGGGCCGGCTGAAGCTTTCTTT.